This passage covers 8 T cell receptor beta chains from one sample sequenced in a study of CD8 T cells in ankylosing spondylitis. Study-level results: Seemingly distinctive of ankylosing spondylitis blood was a TCR beta motif formed by eight highly homologous variants.

TCRdb redid the calling of the 5' RACE reads with MiXCR, one entry per CDR3 protein. In the table there are some 840,000 distinct CDR3 sequences, about 10% of which are singletons. Their recognized antigens are unknown. Sequencing was carried out using blood, either unsorted or a sorted T cell fraction (not recorded which). These receptor sequences come from a male donor with ankylosing spondylitis.

This clonotype came up many times. CDR3 sequence: CSVVRGETQYF. In DNA, the CDR3 is TGCAGCGTTGTCCGAGGAGAGACCCAGTACTTC. The V call is TRBV29-1, the J call TRBJ2-5; D is unresolved. CDR3 length equals 11 residues. The V gene lost 4 bases and the J gene lost 4 bases, with 7 bases spanning the gap. The V gene's germline CDR1 is SQVTM and CDR2 ANQGSEA.

In this sample, this clonotype turned up a few times. The chain carries TRBV20-1 and TRBJ1-2, with D perhaps TRBD1 (5 bases). Trimming pared 1 base from V and 6 bases from J, leaving 15 bases between. The CDR3 is 14 residues long. Germline CDR1 reads DFQATT; CDR2 reads SNEGSKA (reference sequence). DNA of the CDR3: TGCAGTGCTAGAGCCTTCGACAGTCTAGATGGCTACACCTTC. Residues: CSARAFDSLDGYTF.

This clonotype has ten or more counts. This chain connects TRBV5-1 to TRBJ2-2, with 7 bases matching TRBD1. Germline CDR1 reads SGHRS; CDR2 reads YFSETQ. The CDR3 extends over 14 amino acids. V lost 5 bases to trimming and J lost 1 base; unmatched junction nucleotides: 2. CDR3 region: CASRRQGNTGELFF. The CDR3 coding sequence is TGCGCCAGCAGGAGACAGGGGAACACCGGGGAGCTGTTTTTT.

This clonotype was observed at least ten times. The chain uses TRBV6-5 and TRBJ2-5; possible D gene TRBD1, 6 bases. CDR3 length equals 12 residues. V lost 7 bases and J lost 4, with 10 bases in between. From germline, CDR1 is MNHEY and CDR2 SVGAGI. The DNA for the CDR3 is TGTGCCAGCATGGACAGTGGAGAGACCCAGTACTTC. Translated, it gives CASMDSGETQYF.

This clonotype occurred a few times. The genes are TRBV15 and TRBJ1-5, with D unclear. Germline CDR1 is LNHNV and CDR2 is YYDKDF (reference sequence). Trimming stripped 9 bases from V and 0 bases from J, with 12 bases between. CDR3 length: 14 amino acids. DNA of the CDR3: TGTGCCACAAAAAAACAGTTTAGCAATCAGCCCCAGCATTTT. Its translation: CATKKQFSNQPQHF.

The V and J genes are TRBV20-1 and TRBJ1-1, with unresolved D. From germline, CDR1 is DFQATT and CDR2 SNEGSKA (reference sequence). The V gene lost 0 bases and the J gene lost 1 base, with 12 bases spanning the gap. CDR3 length: 15 residues. The CDR3 loop reads CSAREAAAQNTEAFF. In DNA, the CDR3 is TGCAGTGCTAGAGAAGCGGCAGCCCAGAACACTGAAGCTTTCTTT.

This clonotype was found a few times. This rearrangement joins TRBV5-1 to TRBJ2-5; no definite D call. V was clipped by 5 bases and J by 4 bases, with 18 bases between them. The CDR3 contains 15 residues. The germline CDR1 and CDR2 sequences are SGHRS and YFSETQ. CDR3 amino acids: CASSLPAAYIETQYF. The CDR3 DNA reads TGCGCCAGCAGTCTCCCCGCGGCCTATATAGAGACCCAGTACTTC.

This clonotype was seen ten or more times. The rearrangement uses TRBV10-3 and TRBJ1-5; TRBD1 is a possible D gene (6 bases). This CDR3 comprises 15 residues. The V and J ends lost 3 bases and 3 bases respectively, with 12 bases between them. Germline V gives CDR1 ENHRY, CDR2 SYGVKD. The CDR3 DNA sequence: TGTGCCATCAGTGATATCCGGGACAACAATCAGCCCCAGCATTTT. Residues: CAISDIRDNNQPQHF.